The rows below give T cell receptor beta chains drawn from one sample of a study of circulating CD8 cells and anti-PD-1 response in melanoma. MiXCR, run by TCRdb on the reads, gives a single entry per CDR3 protein. The repertoire holds 570 or so distinct CDR3 sequences, roughly 5.8% seen once, with approximately 29% in the top ten. The source material was CD8+ T cells from PBMCs, sampled at baseline or after one month of anti-PD-1 therapy (not recorded which). These receptors all come from a human donor with melanoma. The CDR3 runs from the conserved cysteine through the conserved F or W. The order of the fields is D gene, J gene, V gene, clone size, CDR3 protein, CDR3 DNA. The D gene is left open where the match is weak. The size entry gives once, few or many counts, or a class when the clone is expanded.

>TRBD2|TRBJ2-2|TRBV5-1|large
CASSWTSGGAGELFF
TGCGCCAGCAGCTGGACTAGCGGGGGCGCCGGGGAGCTGTTTTTT
>.|TRBJ2-3|TRBV2|medium-sized
CASSDSGGKGDTQYF
TGTGCCAGCAGTGATTCCGGGGGCAAAGGAGATACGCAGTACTTT
>.|TRBJ2-7|TRBV24-1|large
CATSASWRDEQYF
TGTGCCACCAGTGCTTCTTGGCGAGACGAGCAGTACTTC
>.|TRBJ2-7|TRBV7-9|large
CASSYETHSYEQYF
TGTGCCAGCAGCTACGAGACACACTCCTACGAGCAGTACTTC
>.|TRBJ1-1|TRBV5-6|medium-sized
CASSLRGTEAFF
TGTGCCAGCAGCTTAAGAGGGACTGAAGCTTTCTTT